The clone carrying this T cell receptor beta chain has only one observation. Treatment meaning: oral pan-JAK inhibitor, 5-10 mg twice daily. This record comes from a study of CD8+ T cells in alopecia areata. Sequencing templates came from extracted RNA that was reverse transcribed into cDNA. Sequencing was performed with immunoSEQ multiplex PCR; in TCRdb, only in-frame clones are kept and a portion is missing. The sample lists 130,000 to 150,000 clones; 82% were seen once. Specimen: CD8+ T cells sorted from blood, collected at week 4, from a patient treated with tofacitinib. The TCR originated in a human donor with alopecia areata.

CDR3 amino acids: CASIGQGANYGYTF. CDR3 DNA sequence: TGTGCCAGCATAGGACAGGGAGCTAACTATGGCTACACCTTC. This chain links TRBV9 with TRBJ1-2, with 8 bases aligning to TRBD1. J gave up 0 bases and V 6 bases, and 4 bases lay outside the gene matches. Germline V gives CDR1 SGDLS, CDR2 YYNGEE. The length of the CDR3 is 14 residues.